These 5 T cell receptor beta chains came from one sample sequenced in a study of T cell changes during pregnancy in multiple sclerosis. Method: immunoSEQ multiplex PCR; TCRdb's copy keeps in-frame clones and lacks some. The table has approximately 89,000 clones, around 94% seen once. The source was peripheral blood, collected in the third trimester of pregnancy. These receptors came from a female donor with multiple sclerosis, enrolled in a pregnancy study.

This chain joins TRBV9 and TRBJ2-1; 10 bases are a match to TRBD2. The germline CDR1 and CDR2 sequences are SGDLS and YYNGEE. J gave up 16 bases and V 3 bases, and 10 bases lay outside the gene matches. CDR3 size: 13 residues. The CDR3, as DNA: TGTGCCAGCAGCGGGGTGGAGCGGGAGGGCCTATTCTTC. Translated: CASSGVEREGLFF.

The J gene is TRBJ2-6, the V gene TRBV5-1, with 10 bases identical to TRBD1. The germline V gene encodes CDR1 SGHRS and CDR2 YFSETQ. The CDR3 runs to 18 residues. Unmatched junction bases numbered 15, after V lost 9 bases and J lost 3 bases. CDR3 region: CATQETTGGKYGANVLTF. CDR3 DNA sequence: TGCGCCACCCAAGAAACGACAGGGGGCAAATATGGGGCCAACGTCCTGACTTTC.

The rearrangement joins TRBV27 to TRBJ1-4; D ambiguous. The V end was cut by 5 bases, the J end by 5 bases, with 12 bases between. The CDR3 is 14 amino acids. Germline values: CDR1 MNHEY, CDR2 SMNVEV (reference sequence). CDR3 DNA sequence: TGTGCCAGCAGTCCAGCAGGATCAAATGAAAAACTGTTTTTT. It translates to CASSPAGSNEKLFF.

The chain has TRBV6-1 and TRBJ2-3; D possibly corresponds to TRBD2 (5 bases). Germline CDR1 and CDR2: MNHNS and SASEGT. The CDR3 is made up of 16 amino acids. Trimming cost V 3 bases and J 0 bases, with 13 bases left between them. The CDR3 nucleotides are TGTGCCAGCAGTGAGACGGGAACATCTAGCACAGATACGCAGTATTTT. Protein sequence: CASSETGTSSTDTQYF.

This clone was recorded a few times. The gene calls are TRBV7-3 and TRBJ1-1, with D uncertain. V lost 2 bases and J 1 base, leaving 5 bases between the germline ends. This CDR3 region has 13 residues. Germline loops: CDR1 SGHTA, CDR2 FQGTGA. The CDR3 DNA follows: TGTGCCAGCAGCTTAGGGAGGAACACTGAAGCTTTCTTT. Translating it yields CASSLGRNTEAFF. The entire variable domain, with the rest obtained from reference TRBV7-3 and TRBJ1-1, is as follows: GAGVSQTPSNKVTEKGKYVELRCDPISGHTALYWYRQSLGQGPEFLIYFQGTGAADDSGLPNDRFFAVRPEGSVSTLKIQRTERGDSAVYLCASSLGRNTEAFFGQGTRLTVV.